This T cell receptor beta chain was documented in a study of OX40 agonist ivuxolimab in advanced cancers. Study context: At 82.7% male, the cohort had a mean age of around 56 years, ranging from about 20 to 80. Regarding the study as a whole: Clonal expansion in partial responders at 0.1-3.0 mg/kg ranked among the lowest.

Concerning this clone itself: What it binds is not known.

Clones were sequenced by immunoSEQ multiplex PCR, and TCRdb holds only the in-frame ones, with some missing. The sample contains some 80,000 clones, approximately 90% of which appear only once. Germline V gene data show CDR1 as SGHTS and CDR2 as YDEGEE. V shed 4 bases, J shed 7 bases, and the junction held 5 bases outside the gene matches. This CDR3 is 13 amino acids long. This receptor was taken from an adult with an advanced solid tumor such as melanoma, head and neck, liver or kidney cancer. The V call is TRBV5-8, the J call TRBJ2-1, with TRBD1 matching 7 bases. Sequenced here: CD4+ or CD8+ T cells sorted from blood, sampled in a trial of the OX40 agonist ivuxolimab. CDR3 loop: CASSRNRGNEQFF. The CDR3 nucleotides read TGTGCCAGCAGCCGGAACAGGGGTAATGAGCAGTTCTTC. Looking up the rest from reference TRBV5-8 and TRBJ2-1 gives the full variable domain: EAGVTQSPTHLIKTRGQQATLRCSPISGHTSVYWYQQALGLGLQFLLWYDEGEERNRGNFPPRFSGRQFPNYSSELNVNALELEDSALYLCASSRNRGNEQFFGPGTRLTVL.